This is a list of T cell receptor beta chains from one sample in a study of beta chain features in type 1 diabetes. Data came from immunoSEQ multiplex PCR; TCRdb stores just in-frame clones and leaves some out. Of 250,000 to 300,000 clones in the sample, approximately 14% were seen once. The sample was naive CD4+ T cells from blood. All receptors come from a young man with type 1 diabetes. CDR3s include the opening cysteine and the closing phenylalanine or tryptophan.

v_call | cdr3_aa
TRBV2 | CASGTDSNQPQHF
TRBV27 | CASSLFGLAGGPIRPEQFF
TRBV28 | CASSPFGQGARNEQFF
TRBV9 | CASSAGTTTQYF
TRBV5-6 | CASSLNGQGGDYEQYF
TRBV7-9 | CASSLEGGIYEQYF
TRBV15 | CATSRALAVYEQYF
TRBV5-1 | CASSTTRGGRAADTQYF
TRBV6-4 | CASSETGWSYGYTF
TRBV6-5 | CASQAQGQPQHF
TRBV27 | CASSWSGDTEAFF
TRBV20-1 | CSARSIEQFF
TRBV2 | CASSEWGGRAADTQYF
TRBV6-1 | CASGNSGSSYNEQFF
TRBV27 | CASSSMSGSSYNEQFF
TRBV7-3 | CASSISGQGGDGYTF
TRBV5-4 | CASSKTRDTQYF
TRBV5-4 | CASSRGSYEQYF
TRBV5-1 | CASSVTGGTQYF
TRBV18 | CASSPPGTDYNEQFF
TRBV5-1 | CASSLAGETYNEQFF
TRBV5-1 | CASSLGLAGSYNEQFF
TRBV27 | CASRGTSTDTQYF
TRBV2 | CASSLTGTGNTEAFF
TRBV30 | CAWSGQGAGKETQYF
TRBV29-1 | CSVITRQETQYF
TRBV7-9 | CASSLTGGGSDEQYF
TRBV5-1 | CASTAVGQGMNEQFF
TRBV4-3 | CASSLGTRAGEQFF
TRBV18 | CASSLEETQYF
TRBV5-1 | CASSFETPMNTGELFF
TRBV7-9 | CASKESGSTYEQYF
TRBV28 | CASWTGTGGEQYF
TRBV29-1 | CSVEPWDKYNEQFF
TRBV28 | CASSLSLAKNIQYF
TRBV5-1 | CASSLDGETQYF
TRBV7-9 | CASSLFGAGSYEQYF
TRBV7-3 | CASSLDPGKNTEAFF
TRBV18 | CASSPSPSTIRGDEQYF
TRBV2 | CASSLPGQVNNEQFF
TRBV7-3 | CASSLRSEGEQFF
TRBV30 | CAWSVGGVGFEQYF
TRBV7-2 | CASSYFTDTQYF
TRBV19 | CASSFSFSSVGSYEQYF
TRBV10-3 | CAISRDRQDEQYF
TRBV7-9 | CASQKTGTSNTEAFF
TRBV27 | CASAAAKGYIQYF
TRBV19 | CASRDPLEGYEQFF
TRBV6-5 | CASSYGTGKTDTQYF
TRBV28 | CAGSKGGSGVDTQYF
TRBV7-2 | CASSQLGQDLYEQYF
TRBV18 | CASSRDRMNTEAFF
TRBV13 | CASSWTADTQYF
TRBV30 | CAWRSRGGIQGRGGPNEKLFF
TRBV4-2 | CASSRGTSGTQETQYF
TRBV27 | CASRNLPGQFSTDTQYF
TRBV29-1 | CSAGVGPQHF
TRBV4-2 | CASSPTSGQDGSDTQYF
TRBV9 | CASSVREGRSYNEQFF